This TCR beta chain emerged from a study of blood T cell repertoires in COVID-19. About the research overall: T cells, B-cell-depleted T cells, or PBMCs provided the cDNA or gDNA that served as material.

Profiling relied on immunoSEQ multiplex PCR, and the TCRdb table lists in-frame clones only, not all of them. This table has hundreds of thousands of clones, more than 85% appearing once. CDR3 length equals 14 residues. Germline loops: CDR1 ENHRY, CDR2 SYGVKD. The ends were cut back, 6 bases at V and 0 bases at J, with 11 bases in the middle. Input material: peripheral blood. The gene calls are TRBV10-3 and TRBJ1-1; D is perhaps TRBD1 (5 bases). The receptor's source is a human donor in a cohort sampled during active COVID-19. CDR3 sequence reads: CAIRGLTVNTEAFF. CDR3 bases: TGTGCCATCAGGGGCTTGACAGTGAACACTGAAGCTTTCTTT.